This T cell receptor beta chain was identified in a study of memory CD4+ T cells and cytomegalovirus serostatus. Single viable CD3+CD4+CD8-CD45RO+ cells were sorted as the memory CD4+ T cells. Germline lookup yields CDR1 SGHDT and CDR2 YYEEEE. The V and J ends lost 6 bases and 2 bases respectively, with 15 bases between them. This CDR3 has 15 amino acids. Libraries were prepared by immunoSEQ multiplex PCR; TCRdb keeps only in-frame clonotypes and omits some of them. The data contain about 50,000 clones, more than 70% of them seen just once; the ten biggest clones take up about 0.8%. The genes are TRBV5-6 and TRBJ2-1, with D perhaps matching TRBD2 (6 bases). Sequencing was done on a sample of memory CD4+ T cells from blood. This sequence was found in an adult in good health and CMV-seronegative. The CDR3 sequence: CASTREARAYNEQFF. The CDR3 coding sequence is TGTGCCAGCACCAGGGAGGCCCGGGCCTACAATGAGCAGTTCTTC.